This entry is about one T cell receptor beta chain. The clone's antigen remains unknown. Nothing much larger sits one base from this clone, and base qualities are not available. The junction shows trimming of 5 bases on V and 7 bases on J, plus 15 bases between the germline ends. Reading from cysteine to phenylalanine, the CDR3 counts 15 amino acids. The CDR3 DNA has 45 bases and is translated from base 1. CDR1 and CDR2, per the germline V gene, are SGHTA and FQGNSA. This sample was included in a study of long-term antiretroviral therapy in people with HIV (dated 2022 in TCRdb). Background on the whole study: Collection of the earliest samples took place about a decade ahead of the 2015 WHO recommendation for immediate ART, at a time when ART was typically delayed until CD4 counts fell. Whether ART initiation and durable HIV suppression were associated with changes in peripheral blood TRB repertoire composition and diversity was tested in a retrospective serial study. A total of 192 cryopreserved PBMC samples were contributed to the cohort by 30 adults with confirmed HIV infection, with samples collected serially over a mean of roughly six years (range 1-12). About 40% of the 30 participants with HIV were female. No cross-contamination during QIAcube processing turned up in test extractions that ran a monoclonal T-cell line alongside more than 30 polyclonal samples. The research as a whole found: ART initiation was associated with a significant increase in TRB diversity, but diversity stayed significantly below transplant donor controls even after long-term ART. The samples were dated from about 2003 to 2017, and the ART regimens that were used may be less effective than current ART regimens. Limited PBMC availability meant only the TCR beta chain was sequenced, without alpha chain pairing. Expanded TRB clones identified before ART initiation dominated the repertoire across all time points, though the dominance fluctuated and decreased in many PLHIV after ART. Inferences about post-ART repertoire changes were limited because no data were available on ART adherence, viral resistance or therapy changes. Narrower CDR3 length ranges were observed in HIV repertoires than in controls, and an antigen-experienced repertoire with only a slight naive shift after ART was suggested by the network structure. Unsorted PBMC were profiled instead of sorted CD4+ and CD8+ T cells because pre-ART samples had limited cell numbers.

Inclusion was restricted to participants for whom at least one PBMC sample before ART initiation and at least two post-ART samples were available. Every participant with HIV received treatment in the United States of America. Before DNA extraction, cryopreserved samples containing 1-10 million PBMC were thawed and washed. At the time of the earliest PBMC sample for each participant with HIV, ages ranged from roughly 23 to 60 years. Per participant, PBMC samples came from 1-4 timepoints prior to ART initiation and 2-8 timepoints following ART initiation, for a median of 7 samples. For every participant, serial HIV viral load, CD4+ T-cell count, ART history and demographic data were obtained. Genomic DNA was extracted from unsorted PBMC with a Qiagen kit on a QIAcube, processed in batches of 12 samples. The immunoSEQ hsTCRB v3.0 assay was used at survey level resolution for TRB variable region sequencing. The target sequencing depth for TRB was roughly 40,000-55,000 T-cell genomes per sample. Pooled TRB libraries were sequenced on an Illumina MiSeq with a v3 150-cycle kit. As for how the authors treated the data: Repertoire analysis was run in R within a reproducible Nextflow workflow that covered QC, data transformation and analysis. LymphoSeq2, an R package for exploring AIRR-Seq data, was used to implement custom analyses. After excluding a handful of samples that yielded fewer than 5000 total TRB sequences, 150 to 200 HIV repertoires remained for analysis. Among the roughly 200 retained HIV repertoires, around 60 were collected before ART initiation and roughly 130 were collected after ART initiation. Repertoires were downsampled to 5000 TRB nucleotide sequences, and summary statistics were averaged over 100 downsampling iterations. TRB sequences were retained for analysis only if CDR3 regions of at least seven amino acids were present. A Shannon entropy-derived clonality score and the Gini coefficient were used to measure diversity. Repertoire networks linked the top 5000 CDR3 amino acid sequences whenever two sequences differed by an edit distance of one. Antigen specificity groups and MHC restriction were predicted for TRB CDR3 amino acid sequences with GLIPH2. CDR3 amino acid sequences were matched against VDJdb and McPAS-TCR to flag known CMV, EBV, HIV or tissue antigen associations. Pre-ART, post-ART and control groups were compared with Wilcoxon signed-rank tests and Holm-Bonferroni correction. Entries here come from immuneACCESS through TCRdb and include only in-frame sequences with V and J called. Some clones fail to appear in such tables; in the studies checked, an unresolved V gene covers under half of the shortfall, and the cause of the remainder is unknown. V and J calls plus clone size are reproduced from that table; the DNA served to infer D and trimming. The sample table shows about 14,000 clones, and 65% to 90% are seen once. The ten top clones hold around 7.2% of the sample.

The sequence was collected from a man aged 25 to 45 with HIV. This specimen was unsorted PBMCs, taken 0.4 years after starting antiretroviral therapy. The rearrangement joined TRBV7-2 to TRBJ1-6, with no confidently assigned D gene. The CDR3: CASSPTEGSNSPLHF. The nucleotide sequence reads TGTGCCAGCAGCCCTACTGAGGGTTCCAATTCACCCCTCCACTTT. Beyond the CDR3, the reference TRBV7-2 and TRBJ1-6 genes provide the residues; the full variable domain reads: GAGVSQSPSNKVTEKGKDVELRCDPISGHTALYWYRQSLGQGLEFLIYFQGNSAPDKSGLPSDRFSAERTGGSVSTLTIQRTQQEDSAVYLCASSPTEGSNSPLHFGNGTRLTVT.